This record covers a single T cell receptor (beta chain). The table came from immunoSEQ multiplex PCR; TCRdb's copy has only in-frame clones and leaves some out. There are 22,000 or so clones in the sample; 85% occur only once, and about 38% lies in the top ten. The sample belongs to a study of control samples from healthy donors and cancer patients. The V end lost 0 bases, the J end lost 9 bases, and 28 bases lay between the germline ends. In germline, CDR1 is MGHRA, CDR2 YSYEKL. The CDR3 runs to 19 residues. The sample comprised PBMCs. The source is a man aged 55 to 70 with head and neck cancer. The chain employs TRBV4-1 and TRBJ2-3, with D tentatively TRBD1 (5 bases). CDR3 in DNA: TGCGCCAGCAGCCAAGAATCCGCGGTGGGCCCGATAGGGGTGAGGACGCAGTATTTT. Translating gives CASSQESAVGPIGVRTQYF.